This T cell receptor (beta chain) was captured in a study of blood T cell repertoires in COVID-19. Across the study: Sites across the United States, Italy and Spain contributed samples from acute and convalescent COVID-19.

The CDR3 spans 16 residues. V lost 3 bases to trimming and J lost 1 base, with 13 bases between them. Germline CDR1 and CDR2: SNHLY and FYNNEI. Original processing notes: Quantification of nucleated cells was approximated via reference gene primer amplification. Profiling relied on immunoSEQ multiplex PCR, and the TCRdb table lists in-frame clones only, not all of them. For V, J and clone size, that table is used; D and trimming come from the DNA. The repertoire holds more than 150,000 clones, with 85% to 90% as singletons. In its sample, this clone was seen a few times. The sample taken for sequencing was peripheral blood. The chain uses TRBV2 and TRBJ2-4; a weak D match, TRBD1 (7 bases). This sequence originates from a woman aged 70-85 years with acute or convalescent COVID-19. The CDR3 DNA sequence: TGTGCCAGCAGTGAGAAACAGGGGAGGGCCAAAAACATTCAGTACTTC. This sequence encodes CASSEKQGRAKNIQYF. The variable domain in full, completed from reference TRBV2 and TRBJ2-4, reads EPEVTQTPSHQVTQMGQEVILRCVPISNHLYFYWYRQILGQKVEFLVSFYNNEISEKSEIFDDQFSVERPDGSNFTLKIRSTKLEDSAMYFCASSEKQGRAKNIQYFGAGTRLSVL.